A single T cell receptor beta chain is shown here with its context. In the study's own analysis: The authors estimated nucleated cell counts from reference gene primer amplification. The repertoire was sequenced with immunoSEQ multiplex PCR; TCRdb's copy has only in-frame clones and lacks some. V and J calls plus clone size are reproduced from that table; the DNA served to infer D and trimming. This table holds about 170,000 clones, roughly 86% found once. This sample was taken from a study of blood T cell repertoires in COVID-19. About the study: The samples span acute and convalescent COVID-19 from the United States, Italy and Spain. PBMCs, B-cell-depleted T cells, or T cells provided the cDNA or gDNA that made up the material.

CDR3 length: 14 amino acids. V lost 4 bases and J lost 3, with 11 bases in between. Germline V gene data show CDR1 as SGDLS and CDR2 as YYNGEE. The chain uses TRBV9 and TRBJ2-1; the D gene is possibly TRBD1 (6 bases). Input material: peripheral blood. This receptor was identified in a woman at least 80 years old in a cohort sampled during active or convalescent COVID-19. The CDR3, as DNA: TGTGCCAGCAGCCCTAGACAGGTCTACAATGAGCAGTTCTTC. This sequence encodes CASSPRQVYNEQFF.